This TCR beta chain was observed in a study of T cells after yellow fever vaccination. UMIs and a universal primer site were added when TCR cDNA was made by 5'RACE template switching. Via MiXCR, TCRdb re-called the 5' RACE reads, giving one row per CDR3 protein. This table has about 340,000 distinct CDR3 sequences, around 13% appearing once. This CDR3 is built from 13 residues. Germline V gene data show CDR1 as MNHEY and CDR2 as SMNVEV (reference sequence). The V end was cut by 6 bases, the J end by 6 bases, with 15 bases between. This sequence joins TRBV27 and TRBJ2-7, with D possibly matching TRBD1 (6 bases). The clonotype comes from a man aged 18-30 years who received the YFV17D yellow fever vaccine. Here the sequenced sample was CD4+ T cells sorted from PBMCs, taken 15 days after the yellow fever booster vaccination. The CDR3 sequence is CASSAGVRAEQYF. The DNA for the CDR3 is TGTGCCAGCAGCGCAGGGGTACGCGCCGAGCAGTACTTC.